This T cell receptor beta chain is from a study of blood T cell repertoires in COVID-19. Study-wide context: Acute and convalescent COVID-19 samples came from the United States, Italy and Spain. The cDNA or gDNA used as material had been derived from T cells, B-cell-depleted T cells, or PBMCs.

In the original analysis: Cell counts per sample came from amplifying reference gene primers. TCRdb's copy holds only in-frame clones and misses some; the assay was immunoSEQ multiplex PCR. The V and J calls and clone size are taken from that table; D and trimming were inferred from the DNA. The sample consists of around 100,000 clones, 85% of them appearing once. The sequenced material came from peripheral blood. The clonotype was recovered from a human donor in a cohort sampled during active COVID-19.

The CDR3 DNA follows: TGCGCCAGCAGGACTAGCGGGGGCCCCTCCTACGAGCAGTACTTC. Translated, it gives CASRTSGGPSYEQYF. The V call is TRBV5-1, the J call TRBJ2-7; 12 bases are shared with TRBD2. There are 15 residues in the CDR3. V lost 5 bases to trimming and J lost 0 bases; unmatched junction nucleotides: 3. Germline V gene data show CDR1 as SGHRS and CDR2 as YFSETQ.